This T cell receptor (beta chain) stems from a study of cytomegalovirus exposure and HLA in healthy donors. PCR employed 60 Vbeta and 13 Jbeta primers. Data came from immunoSEQ multiplex PCR; TCRdb stores just in-frame clones and leaves some out. The sample contains under 85,000 clones, approximately 81% of which appear only once. Everyone who donated was a healthy bone marrow donor. In the case of this clone: The antigen is unknown. The junction departs from germline at one end; a sequencing error may be responsible.

Overall study findings and caveats: CMV antigen specificity of three CMV-associated chains was confirmed in vitro. The study labeled under 200 TCR beta chains cytomegalovirus-associated.

CDR1 is SQVTM, CDR2 ANQGSEA, per germline. This CDR3 is 12 amino acids long. The clonotype comes from a young woman in good health and CMV-seropositive. The chain is built from TRBV29-1 and TRBJ2-5, with D hard to call. The sequencing sample was made of PBMCs. CDR3 in DNA: TGCAGCGTTGTTTTCCCCACCTCCGGTTGCCACTTC. This translates into CSVVFPTSGCHF.